Below, 30 T cell receptor beta chains from the same sample are listed, as sequenced in a study. TCRdb re-derived calls from the 5' RACE reads in MiXCR, one entry per CDR3 protein. This table holds 35,000 to 50,000 distinct CDR3 sequences, about 32% found once. Sample: tumor-infiltrating memory CD4+ T cells sorted from the breast tumor. Subset defined: memory CD4+ T cells, CD4+CD45RO+CD25-. The receptors shown here come from a female donor with breast cancer.

This clonotype was seen more than once but under ten times. The rearrangement joins TRBV4-1 to TRBJ1-6; D not resolved. V gave up 4 bases and J gave up 1 base, with 14 bases separating them. This CDR3 contains 17 residues. Germline CDR1 is MGHRA and CDR2 is YSYEKL. The CDR3 sequence: CASSPRASPSYNSPLHF. The CDR3 coding sequence is TGCGCCAGCAGCCCTCGGGCCTCTCCTTCCTATAATTCACCCCTCCACTTT.

The V and J genes are TRBV6-1 and TRBJ1-5; unclear D gene. The CDR3 totals 13 residues. CDR1 and CDR2 from the germline V gene are MNHNS and SASEGT. The germline V and J ends were trimmed by 2 bases and 7 bases, with 9 bases remaining between them. CDR3 sequence (DNA): TGTGCCAGCAGTGAAATCCCGGGACAGCCCCAGCATTTT. Amino acids: CASSEIPGQPQHF.

V usage is TRBV5-5 and J usage is TRBJ1-3; a weak D match, TRBD1 (5 bases). V gave up 0 bases and J gave up 2 bases, with 9 bases separating them. CDR3 length: 15 residues. Germline values: CDR1 SGHKS, CDR2 YYEKEE (reference sequence). CDR3 protein: CASSLDGDAGNTIYF. CDR3 in DNA: TGTGCCAGCAGCTTGGATGGGGACGCTGGAAACACCATATATTTT. Full variable domain (missing parts from reference TRBV5-5 and TRBJ1-3): DAGVTQSPTHLIKTRGQQVTLRCSPISGHKSVSWYQQVLGQGPQFIFQYYEKEERGRGNFPDRFSARQFPNYSSELNVNALLLGDSALYLCASSLDGDAGNTIYFGEGSWLTVV.

The chain is built from TRBV5-1 and TRBJ2-2, with TRBD1 identical over 9 bases. The CDR3 contains 16 residues. After removal of 0 bases from V and 7 bases from J, the junction contained 7 bases not matched to a gene. Germline CDR1 SGHRS, CDR2 YFSETQ. In DNA, the CDR3 is TGCGCCAGCAGCTTGGGCCGCTGGACAGGGGACGGGGAGCTGTTTTTT. Residues: CASSLGRWTGDGELFF.

This clonotype has only a few counts. This chain connects TRBV7-2 to TRBJ2-3; no definite D call. V shed 3 bases and J shed 6 bases, with 13 bases lying between them. Germline V gives CDR1 SGHTA, CDR2 FQGNSA. CDR3 length equals 14 residues. CDR3 DNA: TGTACCAGCAGCTTCGACCCCGCCTGGGATACGCAGTATTTT. Translating it yields CTSSFDPAWDTQYF.

CDR3 region: CASSPTWRQENEKLFF. The CDR3 DNA reads TGTGCCAGCAGCCCGACCTGGCGGCAGGAGAATGAAAAACTGTTTTTT. This rearrangement joins TRBV6-5 to TRBJ1-4, with D unresolved. The CDR3 has 16 amino acids. Per the germline V gene, CDR1 is MNHEY and CDR2 is SVGAGI. Trimming cost V 6 bases and J 5 bases, with 19 bases left between them.

This clonotype has more than one count but fewer than ten. The CDR3 DNA sequence: TGTGCCAGCAGTTATTCGGGAGGGATCAAGCAGTACTTC. It is translated as CASSYSGGIKQYF. The V and J genes are TRBV27 and TRBJ2-7, with 8 bases lining up with TRBD2. The germline V gene has CDR1 MNHEY and CDR2 SMNVEV (reference sequence). J was trimmed by 8 bases and V by 4 bases; bases with no gene match: 7. The CDR3 contains 13 residues.

CDR3 protein: CASTLTTSGGGETQYF. DNA for the CDR3: TGTGCCAGCACCCTTACGACTAGCGGGGGAGGGGAGACCCAGTACTTC. V and J are TRBV12-3 or TRBV12-4 and TRBJ2-5; TRBD2 matches at 12 bases. J lost 5 bases, V lost 7 bases, and 11 bases had no gene match. This CDR3 is 16 amino acids long.

The chain links TRBV28 to TRBJ2-1, with a tentative D call TRBD1 (6 bases). The CDR3 is 15 amino acids. V shed 2 bases and J shed 4 bases, with 12 bases lying between them. Per germline, CDR1 MDHEN and CDR2 SYDVKM. The CDR3 protein is CASSLGTRRYNEQFF. CDR3 nucleotides: TGTGCCAGCAGTTTAGGGACAAGGAGGTACAATGAGCAGTTCTTC.

This clonotype occurred many times. The gene calls are TRBV6-1 and TRBJ2-3; D is unresolved. The length of the CDR3 is 14 residues. Between the trimmed V and J ends, which lost 1 base and 2 bases, there was a span of 7 bases. Germline V lookup: CDR1 MNHNS, CDR2 SASEGT. Here the CDR3 reads CASSEGWDTDTQYF. The CDR3 bases are TGTGCCAGCAGTGAAGGGTGGGACACAGATACGCAGTATTTT.

This chain uses TRBV7-9 with TRBJ2-6; D call uncertain. The ends were cut back, 1 base at V and 2 bases at J, with 15 bases in the middle. The CDR3 runs 18 residues. Germline V lookup: CDR1 SEHNR, CDR2 FQNEAQ (reference sequence). The CDR3 loop reads CASSLGFIVAPGANVLTF. CDR3 nucleotides: TGTGCCAGCAGCTTAGGTTTCATCGTGGCCCCTGGGGCCAACGTCCTGACTTTC.

This clonotype was seen a handful of times. V and J are TRBV12-3 or TRBV12-4 and TRBJ2-2; D is undetermined. V was trimmed by 1 base and J by 4 bases, leaving 10 bases between them. The CDR3 has 15 residues. CDR3: CASSLGGFFTGELFF. In nucleotides, the CDR3 is TGTGCCAGCAGTTTAGGGGGTTTCTTCACCGGGGAGCTGTTTTTT.

V gene TRBV5-1 combines with J gene TRBJ2-1; 11 bases fit TRBD2. Germline V lookup: CDR1 SGHRS, CDR2 YFSETQ. The CDR3 loop spans 18 amino acids. V dropped 3 bases and J dropped 10; count of bases not matched to a gene: 18. The CDR3 loop reads CASSSFTLAGGLPREQFF. The CDR3 DNA follows: TGCGCCAGCAGCTCCTTTACCTTAGCGGGAGGGCTCCCCCGGGAGCAGTTCTTC.

This rearrangement joins TRBV6-5 to TRBJ1-6; D ambiguous. Trimming removed 2 bases from V and 0 bases from J, with 5 bases in between. Per germline, CDR1 MNHEY and CDR2 SVGAGI. CDR3 length: 15 residues. The CDR3 coding sequence is TGTGCCAGCAGTTACGTCCGCTCCTATAATTCACCCCTCCACTTT. This sequence encodes CASSYVRSYNSPLHF.

With regard to this clonotype: The CDR3 does not close with the conserved phenylalanine or tryptophan, likely indicating a read error. The rearrangement uses TRBV2 and TRBJ1-5; D is undetermined. Per germline, CDR1 SNHLY and CDR2 FYNNEI. Between the trimmed V and J ends, which lost 5 bases and 7 bases, there was a span of 15 bases. This CDR3 spans 14 amino acids. Here the CDR3 DNA reads TGTGCCAGCAGTAGTGACCGGCGGGAACAGCCCCAGCATTCT. Its protein product is CASSSDRREQPQHS.

This clonotype was picked up a small number of times. J is TRBJ1-2 and V is TRBV7-9; a possible D gene is TRBD1 (5 bases). The CDR3 covers 15 residues. Germline V gives CDR1 SEHNR, CDR2 FQNEAQ (reference sequence). Trimming shortened V by 1 base and J by 4 bases, and 13 bases separated the two germline ends. The CDR3 region has the DNA TGTGCCAGCAGCTTAGAGGCAGGGATCCCCTATGGCTACACCTTC. As protein: CASSLEAGIPYGYTF.

V gene TRBV7-9 combines with J gene TRBJ2-1, with D maybe TRBD1 (6 bases). Germline V CDR1 and CDR2: SEHNR, FQNEAQ (reference sequence). V gave up 3 bases and J gave up 5 bases, with 17 bases separating them. CDR3 length: 16 residues. CDR3 DNA sequence: TGTGCCAGCAGCTTCGCCGAGGGGGTGCAAAACAATGAGCAGTTCTTC. It translates to CASSFAEGVQNNEQFF. The variable domain in full, completed from reference TRBV7-9 and TRBJ2-1, reads DTGVSQNPRHKITKRGQNVTFRCDPISEHNRLYWYRQTLGQGPEFLTYFQNEAQLEKSRLLSDRFSAERPKGSFSTLEIQRTEQGDSAMYLCASSFAEGVQNNEQFFGPGTRLTVL.

The chain combines TRBV9 with TRBJ2-5; D is unclear. Germline values: CDR1 SGDLS, CDR2 YYNGEE. The CDR3 consists of 14 residues. Deletions cut 0 bases from V and 1 base from J, with 7 bases between. CDR3 in amino acids: CASSVGGSQETQYF. CDR3 sequence (DNA): TGTGCCAGCAGCGTAGGAGGTTCCCAAGAGACCCAGTACTTC.

The rearrangement joins TRBV5-1 to TRBJ2-1, with 9 bases lining up with TRBD2. CDR1 and CDR2 from the germline V gene are SGHRS and YFSETQ. This CDR3 has 14 residues. After removal of 3 bases from V and 6 bases from J, the junction contained 4 bases not matched to a gene. The DNA for the CDR3 is TGCGCCAGCAGCTGGGGGACTAGCAGCAATGAGCAGTTCTTC. Amino acid sequence: CASSWGTSSNEQFF.

This clonotype was found a few times. This chain links TRBV24-1 with TRBJ2-3; D is ambiguous. Germline assignment: CDR1 KGHDR and CDR2 SFDVKD. Trimming removed 4 bases at V and 4 bases at J, with 14 bases between. CDR3 length: 15 amino acids. Here the CDR3 DNA reads TGTGCCACCAGTGACCCGACGGAAGGCCCAGATACGCAGTATTTT. It encodes CATSDPTEGPDTQYF.

The chain is built from TRBV5-6 and TRBJ2-1, with a possible D match to TRBD2 (6 bases). CDR1 and CDR2 (germline): SGHDT, YYEEEE. Trimming pared 1 base from V and 7 bases from J, leaving 12 bases between. This CDR3 has 14 amino acids. The CDR3 is CASSLTGVGNEQFF. CDR3 nucleotides: TGTGCCAGCAGCTTGACGGGAGTGGGAAATGAGCAGTTCTTC. Looking up the rest from reference TRBV5-6 and TRBJ2-1 gives the full variable domain: DAGVTQSPTHLIKTRGQQVTLRCSPKSGHDTVSWYQQALGQGPQFIFQYYEEEERQRGNFPDRFSGHQFPNYSSELNVNALLLGDSALYLCASSLTGVGNEQFFGPGTRLTVL.

The chain carries TRBV6-5 and TRBJ2-1; D might be TRBD1 or TRBD2, each matching 5 bases. Trimming removed 5 bases from V and 4 bases from J, with 21 bases in between. CDR1 and CDR2 from the germline V gene are MNHEY and SVGAGI. The CDR3 loop spans 17 amino acids. CDR3 sequence: CASSHTAGAAFYNEQFF. The CDR3 nucleotides are TGTGCCAGCAGTCACACCGCCGGGGCGGCCTTTTACAATGAGCAGTTCTTC.

This clonotype was counted ten times or more. The chain couples TRBV20-1 to TRBJ2-1; no clear D gene. Germline CDR1 is DFQATT and CDR2 is SNEGSKA (reference sequence). This CDR3 has 11 amino acids. Trimming left V 0 bases short and J 4 bases short, with 1 base between. CDR3 DNA: TGCAGTGCTAGAGAGTACAATGAGCAGTTCTTC. Its translation is CSAREYNEQFF.

The sample holds a few counts of this clonotype. The chain is built from TRBV6-1 and TRBJ2-1, with 9 bases fitting TRBD1. There are 16 residues in the CDR3. Germline CDR1 MNHNS, CDR2 SASEGT. After removal of 3 bases from V and 4 bases from J, the junction contained 7 bases not matched to a gene. The CDR3 DNA reads TGTGCCAGCAGTGAGGGGCCGGGACAGGGATACAATGAGCAGTTCTTC. It codes for CASSEGPGQGYNEQFF.

This clonotype showed up many times. V is TRBV7-3 and J is TRBJ2-1; the match to TRBD2 covers 8 bases. Trimming cost V 2 bases and J 8 bases; bases outside gene matches: 5. The CDR3 is 14 residues long. Germline V CDR1 and CDR2: SGHTA, FQGTGA. CDR3 amino acids: CASSLGLAGDEQFF. The CDR3 bases are TGTGCCAGCAGCTTAGGACTAGCAGGCGATGAGCAGTTCTTC. Looking up the rest from reference TRBV7-3 and TRBJ2-1 gives the full variable domain: GAGVSQTPSNKVTEKGKYVELRCDPISGHTALYWYRQSLGQGPEFLIYFQGTGAADDSGLPNDRFFAVRPEGSVSTLKIQRTERGDSAVYLCASSLGLAGDEQFFGPGTRLTVL.

The V call is TRBV24-1, the J call TRBJ2-3; 11 nucleotides agree with TRBD2. V was pared by 3 bases and J by 1 base, with 2 bases of the junction left unmatched. The length of the CDR3 is 16 residues. Germline V gives CDR1 KGHDR, CDR2 SFDVKD. The CDR3 DNA follows: TGTGCCACCAGTGATCCACTAGCGGGGGGCACAGATACGCAGTATTTT. Translating it yields CATSDPLAGGTDTQYF.

This clonotype has more than one count but fewer than ten. V usage is TRBV27 and J usage is TRBJ2-7; no definite D call. From germline, CDR1 is MNHEY and CDR2 SMNVEV (reference sequence). This CDR3 region has 14 residues. V was cut by 5 bases and J by 1 base, with 12 bases left in between. The CDR3 nucleotides are TGTGCCAGCAGTCTCGTCGGGTGGTCCTACGAGCAGTACTTC. Translation gives CASSLVGWSYEQYF.

This clonotype was recorded at least ten times. CDR3 coding DNA: TGCAGCGTTGGGACAGGGGGCTACAATGAGCAGTTCTTC. As protein: CSVGTGGYNEQFF. The chain recombines TRBV29-1 with TRBJ2-1; 10 bases align to TRBD1. J gave up 3 bases and V 4 bases, and 0 bases lay outside the gene matches. Germline CDR1 SQVTM, CDR2 ANQGSEA. The CDR3 covers 13 residues.

The chain couples TRBV7-3 to TRBJ2-1, with D uncertain. V was cut by 4 bases and J by 3 bases, with 13 bases left in between. Looked up from germline, CDR1 is SGHTA and CDR2 is FQGTGA. The CDR3 is 15 amino acids. In nucleotides, the CDR3 is TGTGCCAGCAGCTCCTGGCAAACGAACTACAATGAGCAGTTCTTC. It codes for CASSSWQTNYNEQFF.

This clonotype was counted many times. The rearrangement links TRBV20-1 to TRBJ1-5; TRBD1 is a possible D gene (6 bases). Trimming pared 3 bases from V and 7 bases from J, leaving 13 bases between. Germline assignment: CDR1 DFQATT and CDR2 SNEGSKA (reference sequence). The CDR3 sequence is 13 residues long. CDR3 sequence: CSASLGGGQPQHF. DNA of the CDR3: TGCAGTGCTAGTCTCGGGGGCGGGCAGCCCCAGCATTTT.